This passage covers 27 T cell receptor beta chains from one sample sequenced in a study of CD4 T cells in lung cancer (dated by TCRdb to between 2018 and 2020). The library was built by means of the immunoSEQ multiplex PCR assay. What TCRdb holds here is the immuneACCESS table cut down to in-frame rearrangements. Part of the clones is not present; checked against another copy, under half of the missing clones reflect an unresolved V gene, and the others are unexplained. This sample comprises about 4,800 clones, 74% of them detected only once. The ten largest account for about a sixth of the sample. Material for sequencing was lung tumor tissue. All receptors derive from a man between 60 and 70 years old with non-small cell lung cancer.

The rearrangement uses TRBV15 and TRBJ1-4, with D perhaps matching TRBD1 (5 bases). This CDR3 contains 15 residues. Between the trimmed V and J ends, which lost 1 base and 8 bases, there was a span of 14 bases. Per the germline V gene, CDR1 is LNHNV and CDR2 is YYDKDF (reference sequence). CDR3 region: CATSRAPPGKEKLFF. CDR3 nucleotides: TGTGCCACCAGCAGAGCCCCTCCAGGGAAGGAAAAACTGTTTTTT.

This rearrangement joins TRBV11-2 to TRBJ2-2, with D maybe TRBD1 (7 bases). V was cut by 5 bases and J by 4 bases, with 14 bases left in between. Germline values: CDR1 SGHAT, CDR2 FQNNGV. This CDR3 is 15 amino acids long. CDR3 protein: CASSPGGRSTGELFF. DNA of the CDR3: TGTGCCAGCAGCCCAGGGGGGAGGAGCACCGGGGAGCTGTTTTTT.

The V and J genes are TRBV6-1 and TRBJ2-1, with 7 bases lining up with TRBD2. Per the germline V gene, CDR1 is MNHNS and CDR2 is SASEGT. The CDR3 spans 15 residues. V dropped 4 bases and J dropped 6; count of bases not matched to a gene: 9. Written as DNA, the CDR3 is TGTGCCAGCAGTGTATGGGCTAGCGGTGGCAATGAGCAGTTCTTC. Translating gives CASSVWASGGNEQFF.

Details on this clone: The sample holds other DNA sequences that translate to the same CDR3. The chain uses TRBV19 and TRBJ1-1; D not resolved. CDR3 length: 14 amino acids. V lost 3 bases to trimming and J lost 1 base, with 9 bases between them. Germline V gene lookup returns CDR1 LNHDA and CDR2 SQIVND (reference sequence). The CDR3 nucleotides are TGTGCCAGTAGTATCGGGAGAGGGAACACTGAAGCTTTCTTT. This codes for CASSIGRGNTEAFF.

The chain uses TRBV30 and TRBJ2-7; D is perhaps TRBD1 (6 bases). V was clipped by 4 bases and J by 3 bases, with 13 bases between them. Per the germline V gene, CDR1 is GTSNPN and CDR2 is SVGIG (reference sequence). CDR3 length equals 13 residues. The DNA of the CDR3 is TGTGCCTGGACTCCGAGGGGGAGCTACGAGCAGTACTTC. Translated, it gives CAWTPRGSYEQYF.

This clone is a singleton in its sample. The chain employs TRBV7-9 and TRBJ2-3, with 16 positions matching TRBD2. Germline V gives CDR1 SEHNR, CDR2 FQNEAQ (reference sequence). This CDR3 region has 16 residues. V shed 5 bases and J 7 bases; nucleotides not matched to a gene: 6. The CDR3 spells CASSLGLAGGPNTQYF. The CDR3 DNA follows: TGTGCCAGCAGCCTGGGACTAGCGGGAGGGCCAAATACGCAGTATTTT.

This sequence joins TRBV7-9 and TRBJ2-5, with 12 bases that match TRBD1. J lost 5 bases, V lost 3 bases, and 4 bases had no gene match. The CDR3 runs 15 residues. Per the germline V gene, CDR1 is SEHNR and CDR2 is FQNEAQ (reference sequence). The CDR3 DNA follows: TGTGCCAGCAGCTTGGGACAGGGGGCTTGGGAGACCCAGTACTTC. It translates to CASSLGQGAWETQYF.

The V call is TRBV6-5, the J call TRBJ2-7; D may be TRBD1 (6 bases). V was trimmed by 6 bases and J by 11 bases, leaving 14 bases between them. Germline values: CDR1 MNHEY, CDR2 SVGAGI. The CDR3 sequence is 11 residues long. The CDR3 nucleotides are TGTGCCAGCAGCCTCGGGACAACGGAGTACTTC. It codes for CASSLGTTEYF.

This chain connects TRBV9 to TRBJ2-2; D is ambiguous. Germline CDR1 is SGDLS and CDR2 is YYNGEE. The ends were cut back, 2 bases at V and 5 bases at J, with 7 bases in the middle. This CDR3 has 13 amino acids. CDR3 region: CASSVELTGELFF. The CDR3 DNA reads TGTGCCAGCAGCGTCGAGCTTACCGGGGAGCTGTTTTTT.

The genes are TRBV6-1 and TRBJ2-1, with 7 bases identical to TRBD2. The J segment lost 6 bases and the V segment lost 3 bases, leaving 8 bases of the junction unmatched. The CDR3 loop spans 15 amino acids. CDR1 is MNHNS and CDR2 is SASEGT in the germline V gene. This CDR3 reads CASSEGGSGGNEQFF. Here the CDR3 DNA reads TGTGCCAGCAGTGAGGGCGGGAGCGGCGGCAATGAGCAGTTCTTC.

CDR3 protein: CASSLSGEVIYNEQFF. CDR3 coding DNA: TGTGCCAGCAGCCTTAGCGGGGAAGTGATCTACAATGAGCAGTTCTTC. The rearrangement links TRBV7-2 to TRBJ2-1; 8 positions match TRBD2. CDR3 length: 16 residues. Germline CDR1 reads SGHTA; CDR2 reads FQGNSA. Germline trimming cut 5 bases from V and 3 bases from J; bases unmatched to any gene: 9.

This chain links TRBV7-9 with TRBJ2-3, with a weak D call TRBD2 (5 bases). The CDR3 is 16 residues long. Trimming stripped 5 bases from V and 2 bases from J, with 17 bases between. The germline V gene encodes CDR1 SEHNR and CDR2 FQNEAQ (reference sequence). The CDR3 region is CASSPRDPRNTDTQYF. For the CDR3, the DNA is TGTGCCAGCAGCCCCCGGGATCCCCGAAACACAGATACGCAGTATTTT. Supplemented by reference TRBV7-9 and TRBJ2-3, the full variable domain reads DTGVSQNPRHKITKRGQNVTFRCDPISEHNRLYWYRQTLGQGPEFLTYFQNEAQLEKSRLLSDRFSAERPKGSFSTLEIQRTEQGDSAMYLCASSPRDPRNTDTQYFGPGTRLTVL.

The chain combines TRBV29-1 with TRBJ2-5; 8 bases agree with TRBD1. V lost 3 bases, J lost 3 bases, and 3 bases stayed unmatched. In germline, CDR1 is SQVTM, CDR2 ANQGSEA. This CDR3 has 13 residues. Here the CDR3 DNA reads TGCAGCGTTGAGACAGGGGTTAAAGAGACCCAGTACTTC. As protein: CSVETGVKETQYF.

The count of this clone is one. This chain links TRBV29-1 with TRBJ2-1, with 12 nucleotides matching TRBD1. The CDR3 extends over 14 amino acids. Looked up from germline, CDR1 is SQVTM and CDR2 is ANQGSEA. J lost 5 bases, V lost 6 bases, and 5 bases had no gene match. In DNA form, the CDR3 reads TGCAGCGTCCGGGGACAGGGGGCGAACAATGAGCAGTTCTTC. This gives the protein CSVRGQGANNEQFF.

The chain recombines TRBV18 with TRBJ1-2; tentatively, D is TRBD1 (6 bases). The V and J ends lost 2 bases and 4 bases respectively, with 23 bases between them. CDR1 is KGHSH, CDR2 LQKENI, per germline. The CDR3 consists of 18 residues. The CDR3 nucleotides read TGTGCCAGCTCACCAAAGCTACAGGGAGGGACCTTTTCCTATGGCTACACCTTC. Translating it yields CASSPKLQGGTFSYGYTF.

The rearrangement links TRBV19 to TRBJ1-5; D is unresolved. The CDR3 is made up of 16 amino acids. The germline gives CDR1 LNHDA, CDR2 SQIVND (reference sequence). The ends were cut back, 5 bases at V and 3 bases at J, with 17 bases in the middle. The CDR3 loop reads CASSPSIQRINQPQHF. In nucleotides, the CDR3 is TGTGCCAGTAGTCCCTCGATCCAGAGGATCAATCAGCCCCAGCATTTT.

The V call is TRBV6-1, the J call TRBJ2-6, with 9 bases that match TRBD1. V was pared by 5 bases and J by 4 bases, with 3 bases of the junction left unmatched. The CDR3 is 15 amino acids. Looked up from germline, CDR1 is MNHNS and CDR2 is SASEGT. The CDR3 bases are TGTGCCAGCAGTAGACAGGGGGGAGGGGCCAACGTCCTGACTTTC. It translates to CASSRQGGGANVLTF.

The chain is built from TRBV6-1 and TRBJ2-1; 8 bases match TRBD1. CDR3 size: 15 residues. V shed 4 bases and J 9 bases; nucleotides not matched to a gene: 11. Germline assignment: CDR1 MNHNS and CDR2 SASEGT. The CDR3 DNA reads TGTGCCAGCAGTGCGACAGGGGCACTTTATGGTGAGCAGTTCTTC. Its protein product is CASSATGALYGEQFF.

The chain uses TRBV7-9 and TRBJ1-1; maybe TRBD1 (5 bases). Trimming removed 3 bases from V and 0 bases from J, with 11 bases in between. Germline V gene sequence: CDR1 SEHNR, CDR2 FQNEAQ (reference sequence). The CDR3 is 15 residues long. The CDR3 region has the DNA TGTGCCAGCAGCTTGCTTAAGGGGTTGAACACTGAAGCTTTCTTT. This sequence encodes CASSLLKGLNTEAFF. The full variable domain, completed using reference TRBV7-9 and TRBJ1-1, is DTGVSQNPRHKITKRGQNVTFRCDPISEHNRLYWYRQTLGQGPEFLTYFQNEAQLEKSRLLSDRFSAERPKGSFSTLEIQRTEQGDSAMYLCASSLLKGLNTEAFFGQGTRLTVV.

The chain couples TRBV19 to TRBJ2-2, with TRBD2 matching 9 bases. With V trimmed by 6 bases and J by 3 bases, 5 bases remained unmatched. CDR3 length: 15 amino acids. CDR1 is LNHDA, CDR2 SQIVND, per germline (reference sequence). The CDR3 reads CASRRGGLDTGELFF. In DNA form, the CDR3 reads TGTGCCAGTAGGCGGGGGGGGTTGGACACCGGGGAGCTGTTTTTT.

This chain connects TRBV6-1 to TRBJ2-5; 9 bases fit TRBD2. J was trimmed by 5 bases and V by 5 bases; bases with no gene match: 9. The CDR3 length is 15 residues. Germline-derived CDR1 and CDR2 are MNHNS and SASEGT. The CDR3, as DNA: TGTGCCAGCAGTAATATGCGGGAGGGCCTTGAGACCCAGTACTTC. It translates to CASSNMREGLETQYF.

The chain employs TRBV15 and TRBJ2-6; 7 bases fit TRBD1. Germline trimming cut 5 bases from V and 0 bases from J; bases unmatched to any gene: 4. CDR3 length: 16 residues. In germline, CDR1 is LNHNV, CDR2 YYDKDF (reference sequence). The CDR3 coding sequence is TGTGCCACCAGCCTAGACAGGGCCTCTGGGGCCAACGTCCTGACTTTC. As protein: CATSLDRASGANVLTF.

The chain uses TRBV29-1 and TRBJ2-2; possible D gene TRBD2, 5 bases. CDR1 and CDR2 (germline): SQVTM, ANQGSEA. CDR3 length equals 13 residues. Trimming removed 3 bases at V and 3 bases at J, with 8 bases between. The CDR3 loop is CSVDSGYTGELFF. The DNA for the CDR3 is TGCAGCGTTGATTCGGGGTACACCGGGGAGCTGTTTTTT.

The chain employs TRBV7-9 and TRBJ1-1, with a tentative D call TRBD1 (5 bases). Germline CDR1 SEHNR, CDR2 FQNEAQ (reference sequence). CDR3 length: 16 amino acids. V lost 5 bases, J lost 2 bases, and 18 bases lay in between. The CDR3 protein is CASSPESGGGNTEAFF. The DNA for the CDR3 is TGTGCCAGCAGCCCGGAGTCGGGGGGGGGTAACACTGAAGCTTTCTTT.

The CDR3 is CASSLSGTVDSPLHF. The CDR3 DNA follows: TGTGCCAGCAGCTTATCCGGGACTGTCGACTCACCCCTCCACTTT. The chain recombines TRBV7-2 with TRBJ1-6; D is possibly TRBD1 (5 bases). The germline gives CDR1 SGHTA, CDR2 FQGNSA. The length of the CDR3 is 15 residues. Trimming cost V 2 bases and J 10 bases, with 15 bases left between them.

The V gene is TRBV6-1, the J gene TRBJ2-5; D remains unclear. V lost 6 bases to trimming and J lost 4 bases, with 15 bases between them. Germline CDR1 MNHNS, CDR2 SASEGT. The CDR3 is made up of 14 amino acids. DNA for the CDR3: TGTGCCAGCAGCATCGAATGGCCCCTAGAGACCCAGTACTTC. Its protein is CASSIEWPLETQYF.

The chain employs TRBV5-7 and TRBJ2-7; D perhaps matches TRBD1 (6 bases). TRBV5-7 is reported as an ORF; its role is uncertain. V was cut by 4 bases and J by 1 base, with 15 bases left in between. The CDR3 extends over 15 amino acids. The CDR3 DNA reads TGTGCCAGCAGCCACTATCACAGGGTTTCCTACGAGCAGTACGTC. Its protein is CASSHYHRVSYEQYV.